This paragraph covers one T cell receptor (beta chain) sequence. Its antigen remains unknown. This sample was taken from a study of T cell responses to AZD1222 COVID-19 vaccine. Study-level findings and limits: Of spike-specific TCRs, nearly half reportedly target regions left unmutated in variants. Researchers report vaccine-associated CD4 TCRs spanning spike, with dominance at 160-218 and 743-854. Elevations in Spike-specific TCR breadth and depth followed administration of two AZD1222 doses.

Clones were sequenced by immunoSEQ multiplex PCR, and TCRdb holds only the in-frame ones, with some missing. The table includes some 25,000 clones, about 86% detected once. The CDR3 totals 15 residues. V was pared by 1 base and J by 3 bases, with 2 bases of the junction left unmatched. Germline CDR1 and CDR2: SGHRS and YFSETQ. The chain couples TRBV5-1 to TRBJ1-4; 8 nucleotides agree with TRBD1. The TCR sequence derives from an adult who received the AZD1222 COVID-19 vaccine. The sequencing here drew on peripheral blood, taken 28 days after the second AZD1222 dose. In DNA form, the CDR3 reads TGCGCCAGCAGCTTGATGGGACAGGCTAATGAAAAACTGTTTTTT. Translated, it gives CASSLMGQANEKLFF.